This TCR beta chain was recorded in a study of blood T cell repertoires in COVID-19. On the study more broadly: Acute-phase and convalescent COVID-19 samples originated in the United States, Italy and Spain.

Per the original data handling: Reference gene primers were amplified, and this amplification served to estimate nucleated cell counts. The table came from immunoSEQ multiplex PCR; TCRdb's copy has only in-frame clones and leaves some out. V and J calls and clone size are as listed in that table; D and trimming were resolved from the DNA. The sample has around 250,000 clones, around 84% seen once. The CDR3 consists of 14 residues. Between the trimmed V and J ends, which lost 0 bases and 2 bases, there was a span of 8 bases. Germline V lookup: CDR1 SGHTS, CDR2 YDEGEE. The sequence came from a woman in her 70s with active or convalescent COVID-19. Input material: peripheral blood. V and J are TRBV5-8 and TRBJ2-5; D ambiguous. As DNA, the CDR3 is TGTGCCAGCAGCTTGGCAGGTTTACAAGAGACCCAGTACTTC. Translating it yields CASSLAGLQETQYF.